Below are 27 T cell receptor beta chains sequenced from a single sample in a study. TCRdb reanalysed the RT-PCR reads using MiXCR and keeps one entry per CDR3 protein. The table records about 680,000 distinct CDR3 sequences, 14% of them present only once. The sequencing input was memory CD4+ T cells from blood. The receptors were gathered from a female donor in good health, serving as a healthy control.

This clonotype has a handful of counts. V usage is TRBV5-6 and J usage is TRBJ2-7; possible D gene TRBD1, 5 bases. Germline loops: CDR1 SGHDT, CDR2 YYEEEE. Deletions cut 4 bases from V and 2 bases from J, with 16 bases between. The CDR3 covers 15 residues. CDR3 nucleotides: TGTGCCAGCAGCCCACAGGACCGGATAACCTACGAGCAGTACTTC. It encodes CASSPQDRITYEQYF.

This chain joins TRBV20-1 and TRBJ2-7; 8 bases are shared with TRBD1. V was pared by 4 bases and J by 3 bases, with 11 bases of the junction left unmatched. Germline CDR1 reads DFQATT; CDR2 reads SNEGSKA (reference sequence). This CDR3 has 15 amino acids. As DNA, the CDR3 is TGCAGTGCTACTCTAGGGGGGACAGGAGGCTACGAGCAGTACTTC. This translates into CSATLGGTGGYEQYF.

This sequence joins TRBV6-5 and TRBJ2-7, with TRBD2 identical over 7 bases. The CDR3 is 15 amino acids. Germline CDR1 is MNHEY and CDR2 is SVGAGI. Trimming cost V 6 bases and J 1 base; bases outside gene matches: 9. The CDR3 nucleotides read TGTGCCAGCAGACCCCAGGGAGGGAGGTCCTACGAGCAGTACTTC. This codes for CASRPQGGRSYEQYF.

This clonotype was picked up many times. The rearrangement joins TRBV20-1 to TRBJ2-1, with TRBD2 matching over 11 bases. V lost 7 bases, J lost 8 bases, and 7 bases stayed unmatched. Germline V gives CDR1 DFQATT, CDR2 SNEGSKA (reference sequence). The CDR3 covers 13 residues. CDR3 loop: CSVLAGGGDEQFF. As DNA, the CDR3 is TGCAGTGTCTTAGCGGGAGGGGGCGATGAGCAGTTCTTC.

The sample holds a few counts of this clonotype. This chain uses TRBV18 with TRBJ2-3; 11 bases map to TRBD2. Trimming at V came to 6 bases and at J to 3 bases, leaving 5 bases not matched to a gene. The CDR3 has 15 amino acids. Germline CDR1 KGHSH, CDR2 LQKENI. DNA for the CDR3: TGTGCCAGCTCGCTAGCGGGGGGAGAAACAGATACGCAGTATTTT. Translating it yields CASSLAGGETDTQYF.

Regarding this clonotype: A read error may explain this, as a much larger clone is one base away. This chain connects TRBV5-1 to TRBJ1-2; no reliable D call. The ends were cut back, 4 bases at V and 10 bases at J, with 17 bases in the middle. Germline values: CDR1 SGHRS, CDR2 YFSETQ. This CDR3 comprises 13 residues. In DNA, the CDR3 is TGCGCCAGCAGCACCGACGGGCATGTTATCTACACCTTC. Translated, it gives CASSTDGHVIYTF.

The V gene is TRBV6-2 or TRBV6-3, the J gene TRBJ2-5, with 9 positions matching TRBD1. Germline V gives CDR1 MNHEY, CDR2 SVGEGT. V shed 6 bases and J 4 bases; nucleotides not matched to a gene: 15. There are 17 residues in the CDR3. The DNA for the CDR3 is TGTGCCAGCAGAGGGTACCGAGACAGGGGGTTTGGAGAGACCCAGTACTTC. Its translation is CASRGYRDRGFGETQYF.

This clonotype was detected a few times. CDR3 bases: TGTGCCAGCAGTCTCATCGCGAGGGGACTACGGGGTAATCAGCCCCAGCATTTT. This sequence encodes CASSLIARGLRGNQPQHF. The chain is built from TRBV12-3 or TRBV12-4 and TRBJ1-5; D may be TRBD1 (5 bases). The CDR3 consists of 18 residues. Trimming left V 5 bases short and J 4 bases short, with 24 bases between.

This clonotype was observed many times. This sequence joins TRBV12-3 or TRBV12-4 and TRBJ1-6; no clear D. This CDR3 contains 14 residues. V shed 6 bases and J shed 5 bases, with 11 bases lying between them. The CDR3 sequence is CASSPLLNNSPLHF. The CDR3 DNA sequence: TGTGCCAGCAGCCCCTTACTGAATAATTCACCCCTCCACTTT.

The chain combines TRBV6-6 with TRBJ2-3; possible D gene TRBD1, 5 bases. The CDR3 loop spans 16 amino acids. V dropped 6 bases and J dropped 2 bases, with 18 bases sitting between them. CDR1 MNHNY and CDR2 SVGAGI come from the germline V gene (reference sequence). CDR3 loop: CASSFSRAGHTDTQYF. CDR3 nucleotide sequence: TGTGCCAGCAGCTTCTCCCGGGCAGGGCACACAGATACGCAGTATTTT.

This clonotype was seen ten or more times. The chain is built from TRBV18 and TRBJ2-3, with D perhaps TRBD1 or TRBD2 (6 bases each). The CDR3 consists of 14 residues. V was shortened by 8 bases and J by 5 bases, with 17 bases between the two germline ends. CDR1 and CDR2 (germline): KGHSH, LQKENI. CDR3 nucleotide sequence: TGTGCCAGCCGGCGGGACAATATGGGAGATACGCAGTATTTT. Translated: CASRRDNMGDTQYF.

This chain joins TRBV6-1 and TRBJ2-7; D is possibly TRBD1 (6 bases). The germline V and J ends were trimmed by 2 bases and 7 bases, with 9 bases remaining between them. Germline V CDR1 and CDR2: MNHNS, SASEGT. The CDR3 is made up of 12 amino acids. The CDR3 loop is CASSEWGQEQYF. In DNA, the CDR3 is TGTGCCAGCAGTGAATGGGGGCAGGAGCAGTACTTC.

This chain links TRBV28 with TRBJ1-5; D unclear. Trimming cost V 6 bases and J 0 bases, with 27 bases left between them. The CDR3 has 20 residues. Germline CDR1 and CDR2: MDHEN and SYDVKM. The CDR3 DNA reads TGTGCCAGCAGGTTAGTTCAAGGACCGATGGCCCTGTATAGCAATCAGCCCCAGCATTTT. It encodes CASRLVQGPMALYSNQPQHF.

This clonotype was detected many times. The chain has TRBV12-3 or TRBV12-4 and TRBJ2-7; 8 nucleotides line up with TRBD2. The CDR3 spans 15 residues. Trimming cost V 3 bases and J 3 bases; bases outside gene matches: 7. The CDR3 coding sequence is TGTGCCAGCAGTTTGCCAGCGGGAGCTGGCTACGAGCAGTACTTC. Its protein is CASSLPAGAGYEQYF.

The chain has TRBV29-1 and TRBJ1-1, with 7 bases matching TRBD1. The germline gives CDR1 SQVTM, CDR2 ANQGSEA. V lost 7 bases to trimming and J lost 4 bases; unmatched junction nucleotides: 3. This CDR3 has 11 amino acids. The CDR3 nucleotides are TGCAGCGCGTACAGGGGCACTGAAGCTTTCTTT. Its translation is CSAYRGTEAFF. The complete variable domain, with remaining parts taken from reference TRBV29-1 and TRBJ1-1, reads SAVISQKPSRDICQRGTSLTIQCQVDSQVTMMFWYRQQPGQSLTLIATANQGSEATYESGFVIDKFPISRPNLTFSTLTVSNMSPEDSSIYLCSAYRGTEAFFGQGTRLTVV.

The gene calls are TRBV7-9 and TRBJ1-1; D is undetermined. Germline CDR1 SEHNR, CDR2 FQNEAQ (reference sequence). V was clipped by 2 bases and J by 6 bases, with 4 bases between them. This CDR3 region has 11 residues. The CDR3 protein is CASSLRSEAFF. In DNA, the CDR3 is TGTGCCAGCAGCTTAAGGTCTGAAGCTTTCTTT. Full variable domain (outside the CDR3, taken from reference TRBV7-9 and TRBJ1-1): DTGVSQNPRHKITKRGQNVTFRCDPISEHNRLYWYRQTLGQGPEFLTYFQNEAQLEKSRLLSDRFSAERPKGSFSTLEIQRTEQGDSAMYLCASSLRSEAFFGQGTRLTVV.

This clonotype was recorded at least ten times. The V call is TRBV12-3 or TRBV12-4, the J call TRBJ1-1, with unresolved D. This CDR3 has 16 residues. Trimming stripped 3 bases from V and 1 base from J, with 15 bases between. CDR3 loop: CASSFPLGRPNTEAFF. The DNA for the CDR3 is TGTGCCAGCAGTTTCCCCCTCGGGCGGCCGAACACTGAAGCTTTCTTT.

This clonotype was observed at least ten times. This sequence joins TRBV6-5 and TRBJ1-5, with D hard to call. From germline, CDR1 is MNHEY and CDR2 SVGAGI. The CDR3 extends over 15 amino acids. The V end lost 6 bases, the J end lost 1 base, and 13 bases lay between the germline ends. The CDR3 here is CASSNGRPSNQPQHF. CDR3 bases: TGTGCCAGCAGCAACGGGCGACCGAGCAATCAGCCCCAGCATTTT.

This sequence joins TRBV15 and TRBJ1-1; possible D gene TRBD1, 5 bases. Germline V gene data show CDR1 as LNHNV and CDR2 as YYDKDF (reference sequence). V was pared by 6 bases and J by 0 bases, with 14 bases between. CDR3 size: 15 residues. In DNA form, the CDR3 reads TGTGCCACCAGTCTGACAGTCTCCATGAACACTGAAGCTTTCTTT. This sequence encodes CATSLTVSMNTEAFF.

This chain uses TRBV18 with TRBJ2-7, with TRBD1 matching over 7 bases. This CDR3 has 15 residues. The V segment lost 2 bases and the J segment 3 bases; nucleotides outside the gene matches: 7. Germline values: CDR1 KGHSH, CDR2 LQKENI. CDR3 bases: TGTGCCAGCTCACCAATGACAGGGCTGGGCTACGAGCAGTACTTC. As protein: CASSPMTGLGYEQYF.

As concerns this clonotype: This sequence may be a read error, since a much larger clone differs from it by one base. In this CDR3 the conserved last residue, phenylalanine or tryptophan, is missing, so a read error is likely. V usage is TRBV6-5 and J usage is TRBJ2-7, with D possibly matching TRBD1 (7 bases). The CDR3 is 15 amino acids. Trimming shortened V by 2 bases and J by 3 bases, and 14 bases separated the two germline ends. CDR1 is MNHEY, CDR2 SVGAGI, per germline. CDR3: CASSYRRQGGYEQYS. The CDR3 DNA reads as TGTGCCAGCAGTTACAGAAGGCAGGGGGGCTACGAGCAGTACTCC.

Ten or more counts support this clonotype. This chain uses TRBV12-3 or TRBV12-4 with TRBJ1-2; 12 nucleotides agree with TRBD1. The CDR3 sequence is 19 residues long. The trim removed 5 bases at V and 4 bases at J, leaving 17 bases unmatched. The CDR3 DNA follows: TGTGCCAGCAGTCCCTCACCCGGGACAGGGGGCGCGGGAGCCTATGGCTACACCTTC. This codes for CASSPSPGTGGAGAYGYTF.

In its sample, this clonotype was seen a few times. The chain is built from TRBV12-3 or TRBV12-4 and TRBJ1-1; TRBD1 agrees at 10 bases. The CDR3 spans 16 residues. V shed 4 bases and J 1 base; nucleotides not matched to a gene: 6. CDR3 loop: CASSWTGGYGNTEAFF. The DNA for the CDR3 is TGTGCCAGCAGTTGGACAGGGGGGTATGGGAACACTGAAGCTTTCTTT.

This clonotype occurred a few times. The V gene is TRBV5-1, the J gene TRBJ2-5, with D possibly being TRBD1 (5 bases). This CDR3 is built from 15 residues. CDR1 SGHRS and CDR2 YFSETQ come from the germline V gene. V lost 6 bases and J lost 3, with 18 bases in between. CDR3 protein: CASTPPRQGEETQYF. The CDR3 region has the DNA TGCGCCAGCACCCCCCCGAGGCAGGGTGAAGAGACCCAGTACTTC. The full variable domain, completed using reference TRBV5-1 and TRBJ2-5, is KAGVTQTPRYLIKTRGQQVTLSCSPISGHRSVSWYQQTPGQGLQFLFEYFSETQRNKGNFPGRFSGRQFSNSRSEMNVSTLELGDSALYLCASTPPRQGEETQYFGPGTRLLVL.

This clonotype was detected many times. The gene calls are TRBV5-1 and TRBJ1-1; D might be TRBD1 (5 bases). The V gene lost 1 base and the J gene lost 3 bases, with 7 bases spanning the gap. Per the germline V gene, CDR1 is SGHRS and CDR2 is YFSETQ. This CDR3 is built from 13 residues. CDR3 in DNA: TGCGCCAGCAGCTTGCGAGGGGACACTGAAGCTTTCTTT. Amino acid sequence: CASSLRGDTEAFF.

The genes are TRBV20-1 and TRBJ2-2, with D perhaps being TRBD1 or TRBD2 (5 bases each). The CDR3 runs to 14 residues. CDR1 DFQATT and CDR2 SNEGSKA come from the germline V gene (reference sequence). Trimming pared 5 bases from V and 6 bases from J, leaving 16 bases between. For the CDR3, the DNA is TGCAGTGCTCGGGCGGGCAGGGAAGCCGGGGAGCTGTTTTTT. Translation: CSARAGREAGELFF.

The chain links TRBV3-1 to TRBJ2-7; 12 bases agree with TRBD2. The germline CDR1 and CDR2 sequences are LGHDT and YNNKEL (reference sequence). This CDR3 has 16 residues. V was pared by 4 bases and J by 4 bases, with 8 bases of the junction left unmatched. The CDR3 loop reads CASSPRGLAGGYEQYF. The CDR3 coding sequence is TGTGCCAGCAGCCCCCGCGGGCTAGCGGGGGGGTACGAGCAGTACTTC.